This T cell receptor (beta chain) was documented in a study of PD-L1 blockade in urothelial cancer. Looking at the study overall: Researchers looked at the blood 3 weeks (second dose) and 6 weeks after treatment began.

CDR3 length equals 13 residues. V was trimmed by 6 bases and J by 3 bases, leaving 9 bases between them. Germline assignment: CDR1 SNHLY and CDR2 FYNNEI. As for time point: pretreatment peripheral blood. Enrolled patients showed locally advanced or metastatic urothelial carcinoma. Each PCR reaction had synthetic TCR analog templates spiked into it. Using immunoSEQ multiplex PCR, the repertoire was profiled, and TCRdb retains in-frame clones only, with some absent. The table shows roughly 120,000 clones, with 65% to 85% occurring only once. Sequencing was performed on PBMCs, taken around atezolizumab (anti-PD-L1) treatment. The TCR comes from a man aged 45-60 years with urothelial cancer. This chain joins TRBV2 and TRBJ2-1; possible D gene TRBD1, 6 bases. The CDR3 region is CASRTQGYNEQFF. The CDR3 DNA sequence: TGTGCCAGCAGGACACAGGGCTACAATGAGCAGTTCTTC.